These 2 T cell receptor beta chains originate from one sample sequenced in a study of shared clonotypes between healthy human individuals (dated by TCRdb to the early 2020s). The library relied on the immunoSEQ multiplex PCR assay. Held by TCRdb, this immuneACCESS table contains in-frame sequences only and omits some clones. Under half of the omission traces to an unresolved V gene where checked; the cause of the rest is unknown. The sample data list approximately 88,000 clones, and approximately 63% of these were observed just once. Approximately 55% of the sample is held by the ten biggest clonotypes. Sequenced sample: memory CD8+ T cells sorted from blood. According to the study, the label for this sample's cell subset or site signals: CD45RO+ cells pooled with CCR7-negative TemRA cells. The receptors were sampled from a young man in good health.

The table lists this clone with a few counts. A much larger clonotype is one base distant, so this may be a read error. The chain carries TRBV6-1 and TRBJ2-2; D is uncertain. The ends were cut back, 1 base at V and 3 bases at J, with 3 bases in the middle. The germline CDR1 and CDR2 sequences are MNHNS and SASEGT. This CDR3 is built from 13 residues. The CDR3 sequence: CASSEGDTGELFF. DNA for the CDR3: TGTGCCAGCAGTGAAGGGGACACCGGGGAGCTGTTTTTT.

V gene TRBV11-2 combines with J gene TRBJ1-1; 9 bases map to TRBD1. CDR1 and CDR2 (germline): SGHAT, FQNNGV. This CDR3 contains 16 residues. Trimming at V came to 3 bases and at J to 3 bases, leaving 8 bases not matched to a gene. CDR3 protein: CASSFGAGQGDTEAFF. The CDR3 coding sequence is TGTGCCAGCAGCTTCGGGGCGGGACAGGGAGACACTGAAGCTTTCTTT. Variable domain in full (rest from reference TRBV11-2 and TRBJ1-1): EAGVAQSPRYKIIEKRQSVAFWCNPISGHATLYWYQQILGQGPKLLIQFQNNGVVDDSQLPKDRFSAERLKGVDSTLKIQPAKLEDSAVYLCASSFGAGQGDTEAFFGQGTRLTVV.